One T cell receptor (beta chain) is described in this entry. As yet, its antigen is unknown. This entry comes from a study of early T cells in non-severe SARS-CoV-2 infection. In the study overall: Investigators sequenced bulk RNA drawn from unsorted whole blood, and chains remained unpaired.

Losses at the gene ends were 4 bases for V and 7 bases for J; bases not matched to a gene: 10. This CDR3 region has 16 residues. Researchers attached unique molecular identifiers to individual cDNA molecules. TCRdb recomputed calls from the 5' RACE reads with MiXCR, one row per CDR3 protein. The repertoire holds 90,000 to 130,000 distinct CDR3 sequences, with around 12% as singletons. General study points: Missing private and CD4 specificities, VDJdb matching favored anti-spike CD8 responses.

This sample comprised whole blood, obtained at baseline. The sequence was collected from an adult who was a healthcare worker with PCR-confirmed SARS-CoV-2 infection or an uninfected control (not recorded which). The chain joins TRBV12-3 or TRBV12-4 to TRBJ1-4, with 9 bases matching TRBD1. The CDR3 DNA follows: TGTGCCAGCAGTTCGGTGATGGGACAGGGAAGTGAAAAACTGTTTTTT. As protein: CASSSVMGQGSEKLFF.